Below, 22 T cell receptor beta chains from the same sample are listed, as sequenced in a study of T cell responses to AZD1222 COVID-19 vaccine. Generated by immunoSEQ multiplex PCR, the TCRdb table keeps only in-frame clones and is missing some. This table has 130,000 or so clones, more than 85% appearing once. Here the sequenced sample was peripheral blood, taken on day 0 of AZD1222 vaccination. These TCRs come from an adult in good health.

The genes are TRBV19 and TRBJ2-1; TRBD1 matches 10 bases. After removal of 4 bases from V and 2 bases from J, the junction contained 2 bases not matched to a gene. From germline, CDR1 is LNHDA and CDR2 SQIVND (reference sequence). CDR3 length: 15 residues. CDR3 amino acids: CASSRDRGAYNEQFF. DNA of the CDR3: TGTGCCAGTAGTAGGGACAGGGGTGCCTACAATGAGCAGTTCTTC.

This rearrangement joins TRBV7-2 to TRBJ1-1; D gene unclear. The CDR3 contains 14 residues. Germline CDR1 and CDR2: SGHTA and FQGNSA. Trimming pared 0 bases from V and 8 bases from J, leaving 13 bases between. This CDR3 reads CASSLALGGTEAFF. Here the CDR3 DNA reads TGTGCCAGCAGCTTAGCGCTAGGAGGCACGGAAGCTTTCTTT.

The gene calls are TRBV24-1 and TRBJ2-5; D is perhaps TRBD1 (5 bases). CDR3 length: 14 residues. Germline V gene sequence: CDR1 KGHDR, CDR2 SFDVKD. V gave up 4 bases and J gave up 2 bases, with 10 bases separating them. The CDR3: CATSEWGAQETQYF. The CDR3 bases are TGTGCCACCAGTGAATGGGGCGCTCAAGAGACCCAGTACTTC.

The chain uses TRBV3-1 (or the pseudogene TRBV3-2) and TRBJ2-3; D ambiguous. The CDR3 is 12 residues long. The germline V and J ends were trimmed by 4 bases and 6 bases, with 8 bases remaining between them. Germline CDR1 is LGHDT and CDR2 is YNNKEL (reference sequence). The CDR3 DNA reads as TGTGCCAGCAGCCCCCCTCCGGATACGCAGTATTTT. Its translation: CASSPPPDTQYF.

The gene calls are TRBV29-1 and TRBJ2-3; 7 bases map to TRBD1. The CDR3 is 11 amino acids. V was clipped by 7 bases and J by 5 bases; unmatched bases: 3. Germline CDR1 reads SQVTM; CDR2 reads ANQGSEA. The CDR3 region has the DNA TGCAGCGCCAGACAGGGAGATACGCAGTATTTT. Its protein is CSARQGDTQYF.

The rearrangement joins TRBV4-2 to TRBJ1-2; a weak D match, TRBD1 (5 bases). Germline loops: CDR1 LGHNA, CDR2 YNFKEQ. The CDR3 extends over 14 amino acids. The germline V and J ends were trimmed by 1 base and 1 base, with 7 bases remaining between them. The CDR3 protein is CASSQGQYNYGYTF. CDR3 DNA: TGTGCCAGCAGCCAAGGACAGTATAACTATGGCTACACCTTC.

The rearrangement links TRBV4-3 to TRBJ1-2; TRBD1 might be the D (5 bases). This CDR3 is 20 amino acids long. The germline V and J ends were trimmed by 0 bases and 4 bases, with 27 bases remaining between them. The germline V gene has CDR1 LGHNA and CDR2 YSLEER. CDR3 coding DNA: TGCGCCAGCAGCCAAGACTGGAGGGGACCATCTGGACCTGAACTCTATGGCTACACCTTC. Translation gives CASSQDWRGPSGPELYGYTF.

The V call is TRBV3-1 (or the pseudogene TRBV3-2), the J call TRBJ1-1, with 10 bases that match TRBD1. Germline loops: CDR1 LGHDT, CDR2 YNNKEL (reference sequence). V lost 0 bases and J lost 10; bases outside the gene matches: 2. CDR3 length: 13 amino acids. As DNA, the CDR3 is TGTGCCAGCAGCCAAGAATGGGACAGGGGAGCTTTCTTT. This sequence encodes CASSQEWDRGAFF.

The gene calls are TRBV28 and TRBJ1-5, with TRBD1 matching 7 bases. The CDR3 loop spans 16 amino acids. The germline V gene encodes CDR1 MDHEN and CDR2 SYDVKM. With 7 bases clipped from V and 0 bases from J, the junction kept 9 bases outside the gene matches. CDR3 in amino acids: CASTRQGDNSNQPQHF. The CDR3 DNA follows: TGTGCCAGCACCCGACAGGGAGATAATAGCAATCAGCCCCAGCATTTT.

CDR3 in DNA: TGTGCCAGCAGCGTAGATCGGGGACAGGGTATAGATACGCAGTATTTT. Translation gives CASSVDRGQGIDTQYF. The V and J genes are TRBV9 and TRBJ2-3, with TRBD1 matching 9 bases. Trimming cost V 0 bases and J 5 bases; bases outside gene matches: 7. Germline CDR1 is SGDLS and CDR2 is YYNGEE. The length of the CDR3 is 16 residues.

V usage is TRBV5-6 and J usage is TRBJ2-2; D gene ambiguous. This CDR3 spans 17 amino acids. In germline, CDR1 is SGHDT, CDR2 YYEEEE. Trimming took off 0 bases at V and 0 bases at J, with 12 bases between the two ends. CDR3 coding DNA: TGTGCCAGCAGCTTGGAGTTCCGTGCCACGAACACCGGGGAGCTGTTTTTT. It yields the protein CASSLEFRATNTGELFF. Complete variable domain (other parts from reference TRBV5-6 and TRBJ2-2): DAGVTQSPTHLIKTRGQQVTLRCSPKSGHDTVSWYQQALGQGPQFIFQYYEEEERQRGNFPDRFSGHQFPNYSSELNVNALLLGDSALYLCASSLEFRATNTGELFFGEGSRLTVL.

This chain connects TRBV11-3 to TRBJ2-1, with D perhaps TRBD2 (6 bases). The V end was cut by 5 bases, the J end by 8 bases, with 16 bases between. CDR1 SGHNT and CDR2 YENEEA come from the germline V gene. This CDR3 contains 14 residues. The chain's CDR3 is CASSTGDSPYEQFF. The DNA for the CDR3 is TGTGCCAGCAGCACCGGGGACTCGCCCTATGAGCAGTTCTTC.

CDR3 protein: CASSEAPTIGGYTF. CDR3 coding DNA: TGTGCCAGCAGTGAAGCCCCAACTATCGGGGGCTACACCTTC. This rearrangement joins TRBV6-1 to TRBJ1-2; D not resolved. Germline V gene data show CDR1 as MNHNS and CDR2 as SASEGT. The CDR3 is 14 residues long. V shed 0 bases and J shed 8 bases, with 13 bases lying between them.

J is TRBJ1-1 and V is TRBV9; maybe TRBD1 (5 bases). The germline V gene encodes CDR1 SGDLS and CDR2 YYNGEE. V shed 0 bases and J shed 2 bases, with 8 bases lying between them. The CDR3 runs 14 residues. DNA of the CDR3: TGTGCCAGCAGCGTAGTAGGGGCTAACACTGAAGCTTTCTTT. Translating it yields CASSVVGANTEAFF.

J is TRBJ1-1 and V is TRBV6-2 or TRBV6-3; D not certain. This CDR3 region has 14 residues. Trimming took off 3 bases at V and 0 bases at J, with 8 bases between the two ends. Germline V lookup: CDR1 MNHEY, CDR2 SVGEGT. CDR3 residues: CASSYGVMNTEAFF. In DNA, the CDR3 is TGTGCCAGCAGTTATGGGGTTATGAACACTGAAGCTTTCTTT.

The V gene is TRBV7-2, the J gene TRBJ1-1, with D perhaps TRBD1 (5 bases). CDR3 length: 15 amino acids. CDR1 and CDR2 (germline): SGHTA, FQGNSA. V was pared by 2 bases and J by 6 bases, with 16 bases between. The CDR3 bases are TGTGCCAGCAGCTTAACGGGGGGTGTGAGAGCTGAAGCTTTCTTT. Protein: CASSLTGGVRAEAFF. The variable domain in full, completed from reference TRBV7-2 and TRBJ1-1, reads GAGVSQSPSNKVTEKGKDVELRCDPISGHTALYWYRQSLGQGLEFLIYFQGNSAPDKSGLPSDRFSAERTGGSVSTLTIQRTQQEDSAVYLCASSLTGGVRAEAFFGQGTRLTVV.

The chain's CDR3 is CASSIWQSGTGELFF. The CDR3 DNA sequence: TGTGCCAGTAGTATCTGGCAAAGCGGTACCGGGGAGCTGTTTTTT. J is TRBJ2-2 and V is TRBV19; TRBD2 is a possible D gene (5 bases). The CDR3 covers 15 residues. Germline CDR1 reads LNHDA; CDR2 reads SQIVND (reference sequence). V gave up 3 bases and J gave up 5 bases, with 13 bases separating them. The full variable domain, rest sourced from reference TRBV19 and TRBJ2-2, is DGGITQSPKYLFRKEGQNVTLSCEQNLNHDAMYWYRQDPGQGLRLIYYSQIVNDFQKGDIAEGYSVSREKKESFPLTVTSAQKNPTAFYLCASSIWQSGTGELFFGEGSRLTVL.

The CDR3 loop is CASSLKGNSNQPQHF. In DNA, the CDR3 is TGTGCCAGCAGCTTAAAAGGAAATAGCAATCAGCCCCAGCATTTT. The chain carries TRBV7-9 and TRBJ1-5; unclear D gene. Trimming stripped 2 bases from V and 0 bases from J, with 8 bases between. This CDR3 is built from 15 residues. From germline, CDR1 is SEHNR and CDR2 FQNEAQ (reference sequence). The full variable domain, with the rest looked up from reference TRBV7-9 and TRBJ1-5, is DTGVSQNPRHKITKRGQNVTFRCDPISEHNRLYWYRQTLGQGPEFLTYFQNEAQLEKSRLLSDRFSAERPKGSFSTLEIQRTEQGDSAMYLCASSLKGNSNQPQHFGDGTRLSIL.

In its sample, this clone was seen once. V gene TRBV2 combines with J gene TRBJ1-2, with D maybe TRBD1 (6 bases). The CDR3 loop spans 13 amino acids. Germline-derived CDR1 and CDR2 are SNHLY and FYNNEI. V was pared by 7 bases and J by 4 bases, with 13 bases between. The CDR3: CASNGGLGYGYTF. In DNA, the CDR3 is TGTGCCAGCAATGGGGGCCTCGGCTATGGCTACACCTTC.

This chain connects TRBV28 to TRBJ2-1; no reliable D call. This CDR3 has 12 residues. The V gene lost 3 bases and the J gene lost 8 bases, with 8 bases spanning the gap. In germline, CDR1 is MDHEN, CDR2 SYDVKM. CDR3 DNA sequence: TGTGCCAGCAGTTTCACGGTGGATGAGCAGTTCTTC. This gives the protein CASSFTVDEQFF.

This rearrangement joins TRBV24-1 to TRBJ1-2, with D unclear. V was cut by 5 bases and J by 7 bases, with 13 bases left in between. CDR3 length equals 13 residues. Germline V CDR1 and CDR2: KGHDR, SFDVKD. For the CDR3, the DNA is TGTGCCACCAGTGTTGTGGGGTATGGTGGCTACACCTTC. Amino acids: CATSVVGYGGYTF.

The chain combines TRBV18 with TRBJ1-5; the D is unclear. Per germline, CDR1 KGHSH and CDR2 LQKENI. The V gene lost 3 bases and the J gene lost 7 bases, with 19 bases spanning the gap. This CDR3 has 16 residues. CDR3 in DNA: TGTGCCAGCTCACCGGCACCTTCGGCAGGCCTCCAGCCCCAGCATTTT. This sequence encodes CASSPAPSAGLQPQHF.